The 8 T cell receptor beta chains presented below share a single source sample, sequenced in a study of blood T cell repertoires in COVID-19. TCRdb's copy holds only in-frame clones and misses some; the assay was immunoSEQ multiplex PCR. Among fewer than 250,000 clones, 65% to 85% were seen once, and the ten largest hold 5.5% to 7.5%. The material sequenced was PBMCs or T cells enriched from blood (not recorded which). The source of these receptors is a woman in her thirties or forties who had recovered from COVID-19.

This rearrangement joins TRBV19 to TRBJ2-7; D unclear. V was trimmed by 5 bases and J by 5 bases, leaving 4 bases between them. This CDR3 region has 10 residues. Germline V gene data show CDR1 as LNHDA and CDR2 as SQIVND (reference sequence). The CDR3 loop reads CASSGDEQYF. DNA of the CDR3: TGTGCCAGTAGTGGAGACGAGCAGTACTTC.

The genes are TRBV24-1 and TRBJ2-1; 7 bases agree with TRBD2. Unmatched junction bases numbered 13, after V lost 4 bases and J lost 5 bases. Germline loops: CDR1 KGHDR, CDR2 SFDVKD. The CDR3 spans 17 residues. In DNA, the CDR3 is TGTGCCACCAGTGAGGCAAGCGGGTCTAGCGGACACAATGAGCAGTTCTTC. This codes for CATSEASGSSGHNEQFF.

This chain uses TRBV10-3 with TRBJ1-6; D is undetermined. Germline V gene sequence: CDR1 ENHRY, CDR2 SYGVKD. V lost 0 bases and J 6 bases, leaving 3 bases between the germline ends. The CDR3 length is 13 residues. Written as DNA, the CDR3 is TGTGCCATCAGTGAGTCGCGTAATTCACCCCTCCACTTT. Translation: CAISESRNSPLHF.

The V gene is TRBV6-5, the J gene TRBJ1-4; perhaps TRBD1 as D (5 bases). Trimming pared 2 bases from V and 8 bases from J, leaving 12 bases between. This CDR3 comprises 14 residues. CDR1 is MNHEY, CDR2 SVGAGI, per germline. The CDR3 reads CASSYRGGKEKLFF. CDR3 sequence (DNA): TGTGCCAGCAGTTACAGGGGAGGGAAAGAAAAACTGTTTTTT.

This clone was picked up a small number of times. The chain recombines TRBV4-1 with TRBJ2-2; 8 bases match TRBD2. The CDR3 is made up of 17 amino acids. V was pared by 4 bases and J by 4 bases, with 11 bases of the junction left unmatched. Looked up from germline, CDR1 is MGHRA and CDR2 is YSYEKL. This CDR3 reads CASSPLRREVRTGELFF. DNA of the CDR3: TGCGCCAGCAGCCCCCTGAGGCGGGAGGTCCGCACCGGGGAGCTGTTTTTT.

V gene TRBV30 combines with J gene TRBJ1-2; 8 positions match TRBD1. Germline V CDR1 and CDR2: GTSNPN, SVGIG (reference sequence). Germline trimming cut 2 bases from V and 5 bases from J; bases unmatched to any gene: 4. This CDR3 has 13 amino acids. CDR3 DNA sequence: TGTGCCTGGAGTTCAACAGGGGGATATGGCTACACCTTC. This codes for CAWSSTGGYGYTF.

The J gene is TRBJ2-1, the V gene TRBV4-3; 8 bases align to TRBD2. The CDR3 has 14 amino acids. Per germline, CDR1 LGHNA and CDR2 YSLEER. Trimming at V came to 3 bases and at J to 4 bases, leaving 2 bases not matched to a gene. The CDR3 region has the DNA TGCGCCAGCAGCCATAGCGGGATTTACAATGAGCAGTTCTTC. It encodes CASSHSGIYNEQFF.

This sequence joins TRBV20-1 and TRBJ2-3; D possibly corresponds to TRBD2 (6 bases). The CDR3 is 15 amino acids. With 3 bases removed from V and 4 bases from J, the gap between germline ends came to 17 bases. Per the germline V gene, CDR1 is DFQATT and CDR2 is SNEGSKA (reference sequence). The CDR3 region has the DNA TGCAGTGCTAGTTTACAGACGACGGGGGCAGATACGCAGTATTTT. Translating it yields CSASLQTTGADTQYF.